The 5 T cell receptor beta chains reported below all come from one sample, sequenced in a study of T cell repertoires in cytomegalovirus infection. Each CDR3 protein is one row after TCRdb ran MiXCR on the reads. The table lists 700,000 to 900,000 distinct CDR3 sequences, about 27% of them singletons, with 10% to 15% in the top ten. Their cognate antigens are unknown. Sequencing was performed on cultured CD8+ T cells from PBMCs, taken from culture after CMV antigen stimulation. Receptor source: a human donor in good health (CMV status not recorded). Some clones in this sample may be carry-over from other donors' samples.

The chain carries TRBV12-3 or TRBV12-4 and TRBJ1-2; no clear D. V lost 3 bases and J 6 bases, leaving 29 bases between the germline ends. This CDR3 spans 19 amino acids. CDR3 loop: CASSFFLGNTDAPIDGYTF. CDR3 sequence (DNA): TGTGCCAGCAGTTTTTTTTTGGGAAATACTGACGCACCGATCGATGGCTACACCTTC.

Many counts were recorded for this clonotype. V gene TRBV7-2 combines with J gene TRBJ1-1; 7 positions agree with TRBD1. The V and J ends lost 5 bases and 0 bases, in that order; junction bases with no gene match: 9. The CDR3 has 16 amino acids. Germline V gene sequence: CDR1 SGHTA, CDR2 FQGNSA. CDR3 sequence: CASSLPGQLMNTEAFF. The CDR3, as DNA: TGTGCCAGCAGCCTCCCGGGACAGCTCATGAACACTGAAGCTTTCTTT.

V usage is TRBV25-1 and J usage is TRBJ1-2; 7 nucleotides line up with TRBD1. The CDR3 runs to 19 residues. Losses at the gene ends were 2 bases for V and 4 bases for J; bases not matched to a gene: 19. Germline V gene data show CDR1 as MGHDK and CDR2 as SYGVNS. CDR3 DNA sequence: TGTGCCAGCAGTGAAGCGAAGGGGCTCCTAGGGGGACAGCGCTATGGCTACACCTTC. Its protein is CASSEAKGLLGGQRYGYTF.

This clonotype was counted between two and nine times. The chain carries TRBV6-5 and TRBJ2-3; D may be TRBD1 (6 bases). CDR3 length: 11 residues. V was shortened by 4 bases and J by 14 bases, with 13 bases between the two germline ends. CDR1 is MNHEY, CDR2 SVGAGI, per germline. As DNA, the CDR3 is TGTGCCAGCAGTTGGAACAGGGTGGTGTATTTT. Its protein product is CASSWNRVVYF.

The chain joins TRBV7-9 to TRBJ2-5, with D perhaps TRBD2 (7 bases). This CDR3 region has 15 residues. Trimming removed 5 bases from V and 6 bases from J, with 19 bases in between. Germline V gene sequence: CDR1 SEHNR, CDR2 FQNEAQ (reference sequence). The CDR3, as DNA: TGTGCCAGCAGCCCAGAGAACGGGGGGCTTAAGACCCAGTACTTC. Translating gives CASSPENGGLKTQYF. Supplemented by reference TRBV7-9 and TRBJ2-5, the full variable domain reads DTGVSQNPRHKITKRGQNVTFRCDPISEHNRLYWYRQTLGQGPEFLTYFQNEAQLEKSRLLSDRFSAERPKGSFSTLEIQRTEQGDSAMYLCASSPENGGLKTQYFGPGTRLLVL.